The 11 T cell receptor beta chains presented below share a single source sample, sequenced in a study of T cells in Graves' hyperthyroidism and ophthalmopathy. RNA transcripts yielded amplified TCR beta CDR3 regions. HTBI primers were employed in a first-round RT-PCR of the TCR CDR3. TCRdb re-derived calls from the multiplex PCR reads in MiXCR, one entry per CDR3 protein. The sample lists roughly 110,000 distinct CDR3 sequences, more than 15% occurring once. The sequenced sample consisted of blood. The receptors were gathered from a woman aged 45-60 years with Graves' hyperthyroidism.

The rearrangement joins TRBV19 to TRBJ2-2; TRBD2 might be the D (6 bases). The CDR3 has 16 residues. The germline CDR1 and CDR2 sequences are LNHDA and SQIVND (reference sequence). The V end lost 5 bases, the J end lost 0 bases, and 13 bases lay between the germline ends. DNA for the CDR3: TGTGCCAGTAGTCGGCGGGGCGAGGCGAACACCGGGGAGCTGTTTTTT. It encodes CASSRRGEANTGELFF.

This clonotype was counted ten times or more. V usage is TRBV20-1 and J usage is TRBJ2-3, with TRBD1 matching 8 bases. J lost 7 bases, V lost 0 bases, and 9 bases had no gene match. This CDR3 comprises 15 residues. CDR1 DFQATT and CDR2 SNEGSKA come from the germline V gene (reference sequence). The CDR3 loop is CSARDPGQVRHTQYF. As DNA, the CDR3 is TGCAGTGCTAGAGATCCGGGACAGGTTCGTCATACGCAGTATTTT.

This clonotype has ten or more counts. A much larger clone lies a single base off, so this may be a read error. V gene TRBV11-3 combines with J gene TRBJ2-5; 8 bases are shared with TRBD2. With V trimmed by 4 bases and J by 3 bases, 19 bases remained unmatched. CDR1 SGHNT and CDR2 YENEEA come from the germline V gene. This CDR3 has 19 amino acids. CDR3 residues: CASSSDPSGPTYYEETQYF. The DNA of the CDR3 is TGTGCCAGCAGCTCAGATCCTAGCGGGCCTACTTATTACGAAGAGACCCAGTACTTC.

This clonotype was observed at least ten times. J is TRBJ2-1 and V is TRBV15, with TRBD2 matching 9 bases. This CDR3 is 17 amino acids long. The germline V gene has CDR1 LNHNV and CDR2 YYDKDF (reference sequence). V lost 1 base, J lost 7 bases, and 11 bases stayed unmatched. The CDR3 DNA is TGTGCCACCAGCAGAGTACAAGCGGGAGGAGTGGGGAATGAGCAGTTCTTC. As protein: CATSRVQAGGVGNEQFF.

This clonotype has just one count. The rearrangement joins TRBV20-1 to TRBJ1-1; 9 bases agree with TRBD1. Per germline, CDR1 DFQATT and CDR2 SNEGSKA (reference sequence). Trimming removed 1 base from V and 4 bases from J; junction bases left unmatched: 7. This CDR3 contains 15 residues. In nucleotides, the CDR3 is TGCAGTGCTAGAGGGGGGGGACAGGGAGGCACTGAAGCTTTCTTT. This sequence encodes CSARGGGQGGTEAFF.

The sample holds a few counts of this clonotype. V gene TRBV2 combines with J gene TRBJ2-5, with 8 nucleotides matching TRBD1. Unmatched junction bases numbered 5, after V lost 10 bases and J lost 1 base. Germline CDR1 is SNHLY and CDR2 is FYNNEI. The CDR3 spans 13 residues. In nucleotides, the CDR3 is TGTGCCACTCACCAGGGGGCCCAAGAGACCCAGTACTTC. This translates into CATHQGAQETQYF.

This clonotype was observed at least ten times. The chain has TRBV20-1 and TRBJ2-1; TRBD2 matches 9 bases. This CDR3 spans 19 amino acids. V was pared by 0 bases and J by 1 base, with 13 bases of the junction left unmatched. Per the germline V gene, CDR1 is DFQATT and CDR2 is SNEGSKA (reference sequence). This CDR3 reads CSARDLGGRAPGSYNEQFF. The CDR3 DNA reads as TGCAGTGCTAGAGATCTCGGCGGGAGGGCCCCCGGGTCCTACAATGAGCAGTTCTTC.

This clonotype appeared many times. The chain joins TRBV7-2 to TRBJ1-2, with a weak D call TRBD1 (6 bases). The CDR3 is 14 residues long. The ends were cut back, 1 base at V and 8 bases at J, with 14 bases in the middle. Germline V gene data show CDR1 as SGHTA and CDR2 as FQGNSA. DNA of the CDR3: TGTGCCAGCAGCTTAGGCGGGGGGCCTTGGGGCTACACCTTC. It is translated as CASSLGGGPWGYTF.

This clonotype was detected many times. The CDR3 reads CARTRDRGNTEAFF. CDR3 nucleotides: TGTGCCAGAACGCGGGACAGGGGAAACACTGAAGCTTTCTTT. The chain employs TRBV2 and TRBJ1-1; 10 bases line up with TRBD1. Germline values: CDR1 SNHLY, CDR2 FYNNEI. This CDR3 comprises 14 residues. J gave up 2 bases and V 9 bases, and 6 bases lay outside the gene matches. The full variable domain, rest sourced from reference TRBV2 and TRBJ1-1, is EPEVTQTPSHQVTQMGQEVILRCVPISNHLYFYWYRQILGQKVEFLVSFYNNEISEKSEIFDDQFSVERPDGSNFTLKIRSTKLEDSAMYFCARTRDRGNTEAFFGQGTRLTVV.

In this sample, this clonotype turned up many times. The CDR3 spells CASSLARDSYNEQFF. CDR3 DNA: TGTGCCAGCAGCTTAGCCAGGGACTCCTACAATGAGCAGTTCTTC. The V and J genes are TRBV7-2 and TRBJ2-1, with a possible D match to TRBD1 (5 bases). The CDR3 covers 15 residues. Between the trimmed V and J ends, which lost 0 bases and 0 bases, there was a span of 6 bases. CDR1 is SGHTA, CDR2 FQGNSA, per germline. Variable domain in full (rest from reference TRBV7-2 and TRBJ2-1): GAGVSQSPSNKVTEKGKDVELRCDPISGHTALYWYRQSLGQGLEFLIYFQGNSAPDKSGLPSDRFSAERTGGSVSTLTIQRTQQEDSAVYLCASSLARDSYNEQFFGPGTRLTVL.

The table lists this clonotype with many counts. The V gene is TRBV6-1, the J gene TRBJ2-7; TRBD2 might be the D (6 bases). Between the trimmed V and J ends, which lost 6 bases and 3 bases, there was a span of 15 bases. Per the germline V gene, CDR1 is MNHNS and CDR2 is SASEGT. The CDR3 runs to 14 residues. The chain's CDR3 is CASRPGLTNYEQYV. In nucleotides, the CDR3 is TGTGCCAGCAGACCGGGACTGACGAACTACGAGCAGTACGTC.